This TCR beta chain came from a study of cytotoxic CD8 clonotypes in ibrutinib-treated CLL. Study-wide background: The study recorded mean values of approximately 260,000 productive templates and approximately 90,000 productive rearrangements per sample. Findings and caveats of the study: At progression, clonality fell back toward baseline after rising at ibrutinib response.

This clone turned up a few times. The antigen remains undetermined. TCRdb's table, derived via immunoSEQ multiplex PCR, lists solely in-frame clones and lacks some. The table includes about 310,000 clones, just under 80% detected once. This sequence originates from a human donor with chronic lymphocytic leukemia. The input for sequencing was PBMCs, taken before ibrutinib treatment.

The CDR3 sequence is CASSPNTGELFF. The CDR3 region has the DNA TGTGCCAGCAGTCCGAACACCGGGGAGCTGTTTTTT. J is TRBJ2-2 and V is TRBV27; no definite D call. Trimming left V 5 bases short and J 0 bases short, with 1 base between. Germline values: CDR1 MNHEY, CDR2 SMNVEV (reference sequence). CDR3 length equals 12 residues.